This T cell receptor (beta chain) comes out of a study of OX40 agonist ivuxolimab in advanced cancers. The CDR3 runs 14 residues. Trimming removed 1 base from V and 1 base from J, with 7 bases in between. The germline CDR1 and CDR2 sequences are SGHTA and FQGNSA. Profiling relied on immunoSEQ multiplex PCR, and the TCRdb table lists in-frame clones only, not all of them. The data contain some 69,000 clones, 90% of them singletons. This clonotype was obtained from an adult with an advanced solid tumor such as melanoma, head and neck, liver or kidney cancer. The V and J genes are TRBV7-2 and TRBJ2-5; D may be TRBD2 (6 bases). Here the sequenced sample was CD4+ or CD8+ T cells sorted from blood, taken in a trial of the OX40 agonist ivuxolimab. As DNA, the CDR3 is TGTGCCAGCAGCTTAGTGGGGGGCCAAGAGACCCAGTACTTC. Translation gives CASSLVGGQETQYF.